This T cell receptor (beta chain) was observed in a study of cytomegalovirus exposure and HLA in healthy donors. Study-wide points: Roughly uniform sequencing depth across donors was assumed, possibly incorrectly.

This PCR relied on a set of 60 Vbeta primers and 13 Jbeta primers. Some clones are missing from TCRdb's copy, which holds only in-frame ones; the method was immunoSEQ multiplex PCR. The repertoire holds 130,000 to 150,000 clones, with 60% to 80% as singletons. V gave up 3 bases and J gave up 1 base; unmatched junction bases: 0. There are 14 residues in the CDR3. Looked up from germline, CDR1 is MNHNS and CDR2 is SASEGT. Turning to this clone: Antigen unknown.

Donors were nominally healthy when sampled, though unrecorded immune exposures were likely. The sequence was obtained from a woman in her forties or fifties in good health and CMV-seronegative. This rearrangement joins TRBV6-1 to TRBJ2-5; 9 positions match TRBD2. The sample taken for sequencing was PBMCs. As DNA, the CDR3 is TGTGCCAGCAGTGAGGGACTAGCCCAAGAGACCCAGTACTTC. As protein: CASSEGLAQETQYF.